Each of the 25 T cell receptor beta chains below was sequenced from the same sample in a study of OX40 agonist ivuxolimab in advanced cancers. Measured with immunoSEQ multiplex PCR; TCRdb has only the in-frame clones, and not every one. Seen here are about 32,000 clones, 85% to 90% observed once, and the top ten hold around 30%. The source was CD4+ or CD8+ T cells sorted from blood, collected in a trial of the OX40 agonist ivuxolimab. The source of these receptors is an adult with an advanced solid tumor such as melanoma, head and neck, liver or kidney cancer.

As DNA, the CDR3 is TGTGCCAGCAGCCAAACACAAATCAGGGGGTCATACAATGAGCAGTTCTTC. It is translated as CASSQTQIRGSYNEQFF. The rearrangement joins TRBV11-3 to TRBJ2-1; 7 positions agree with TRBD1. The trim removed 5 bases at V and 4 bases at J, leaving 14 bases unmatched. This CDR3 has 17 amino acids. Germline CDR1 is SGHNT and CDR2 is YENEEA.

Within the sample, this clone is medium-sized (0.01 to 0.1%). The chain carries TRBV7-3 and TRBJ1-2, with unresolved D. Germline V gives CDR1 SGHTA, CDR2 FQGTGA. The CDR3 runs to 16 residues. V dropped 1 base and J dropped 0 bases, with 12 bases sitting between them. The CDR3, as DNA: TGTGCCAGCAGCTTAAGGGTGAACAGTCCTAACTATGGCTACACCTTC. The encoded protein is CASSLRVNSPNYGYTF.

J is TRBJ1-2 and V is TRBV12-5; 10 bases map to TRBD1. V was pared by 0 bases and J by 8 bases, with 6 bases of the junction left unmatched. Germline loops: CDR1 LGHNT, CDR2 FRNRAP. CDR3 size: 15 residues. The CDR3 loop is CASGLVPRDRGGYTF. CDR3 DNA: TGTGCTAGTGGTTTGGTACCCCGGGACAGGGGCGGCTACACCTTC.

V is TRBV5-4 and J is TRBJ1-6; D unresolved. This CDR3 is built from 15 residues. Germline loops: CDR1 SGHNT, CDR2 YYREEE (reference sequence). V was pared by 4 bases and J by 2 bases, with 10 bases between. Here the CDR3 DNA reads TGTGCCAGCAGCCACCGGGGTGCCTATAATTCACCCCTCCACTTT. Translating gives CASSHRGAYNSPLHF.

This clone occurred a few times. Other DNA sequences from this sample encode an identical CDR3 as well. V usage is TRBV6-5 and J usage is TRBJ2-1; TRBD2 matches at 7 bases. Germline lookup yields CDR1 MNHEY and CDR2 SVGAGI. The CDR3 is 14 amino acids. The V segment lost 5 bases and the J segment 1 base; nucleotides outside the gene matches: 2. CDR3 residues: CASSRRESYNEQFF. CDR3 nucleotide sequence: TGTGCCAGCAGTAGGCGGGAGTCCTACAATGAGCAGTTCTTC.

The chain recombines TRBV7-6 with TRBJ1-1; D unresolved. The CDR3 is made up of 13 amino acids. V was pared by 5 bases and J by 4 bases, with 11 bases between. Germline loops: CDR1 SGHVS, CDR2 FNYEAQ. CDR3 region: CASSPDVATEAFF. The CDR3, as DNA: TGTGCCAGCAGCCCCGACGTGGCCACTGAAGCTTTCTTT.

V gene TRBV7-2 combines with J gene TRBJ2-5; TRBD2 agrees at 8 bases. The V and J ends lost 1 base and 7 bases, in that order; junction bases with no gene match: 14. From germline, CDR1 is SGHTA and CDR2 FQGNSA. The CDR3 covers 17 residues. CDR3 amino acids: CASSLVIAGPGLGTQYF. CDR3 DNA: TGTGCCAGCAGCTTAGTAATAGCGGGGCCCGGGCTAGGGACCCAGTACTTC.

The chain uses TRBV27 and TRBJ2-1, with a weak D call TRBD2 (6 bases). The CDR3 is made up of 15 amino acids. Between the trimmed V and J ends, which lost 7 bases and 6 bases, there was a span of 19 bases. Germline assignment: CDR1 MNHEY and CDR2 SMNVEV (reference sequence). CDR3 sequence reads: CASNQGAGPSNEQFF. In DNA form, the CDR3 reads TGTGCCAGCAATCAAGGAGCGGGCCCCTCCAATGAGCAGTTCTTC.

The rearrangement links TRBV9 to TRBJ2-3; TRBD2 agrees at 7 bases. The V segment lost 4 bases and the J segment 6 bases; nucleotides outside the gene matches: 14. Germline V gene lookup returns CDR1 SGDLS and CDR2 YYNGEE. There are 16 residues in the CDR3. CDR3 nucleotides: TGTGCCAGCAGCTCCCGAAGCGGGGACCTGAGTGATACGCAGTATTTT. Its protein is CASSSRSGDLSDTQYF.

This sequence joins TRBV28 and TRBJ1-5; D is undetermined. Germline lookup yields CDR1 MDHEN and CDR2 SYDVKM. V was trimmed by 5 bases and J by 1 base, leaving 9 bases between them. This CDR3 region has 14 residues. The CDR3 coding sequence is TGTGCCAGCAGTCCCATATACAGCAATCAGCCCCAGCATTTT. It yields the protein CASSPIYSNQPQHF.

V gene TRBV13 combines with J gene TRBJ2-6; no definite D call. The V gene lost 8 bases and the J gene lost 4 bases, with 15 bases spanning the gap. Germline loops: CDR1 PRHDT, CDR2 FYEKMQ (reference sequence). The CDR3 loop spans 15 amino acids. The CDR3: CASGAAIGGANVLTF. The CDR3 nucleotides read TGTGCCAGCGGCGCAGCCATCGGGGGGGCCAACGTCCTGACTTTC.

This chain connects TRBV19 to TRBJ2-7, with no clear D. There are 14 residues in the CDR3. From germline, CDR1 is LNHDA and CDR2 SQIVND (reference sequence). Trimming removed 0 bases at V and 2 bases at J, with 8 bases between. The DNA of the CDR3 is TGTGCCAGTAGTATAGATCGGGTCCCCTACGAGCAGTACTTC. Translated: CASSIDRVPYEQYF.

This chain uses TRBV19 with TRBJ2-5, with D hard to call. V lost 5 bases and J 1 base, leaving 11 bases between the germline ends. CDR3 length: 14 residues. Per the germline V gene, CDR1 is LNHDA and CDR2 is SQIVND (reference sequence). The CDR3 nucleotides are TGTGCCAGTAGTGAATGGGCGGCCCAAGAGACCCAGTACTTC. Translated: CASSEWAAQETQYF.

The gene calls are TRBV10-1 and TRBJ2-7, with D unclear. V lost 4 bases to trimming and J lost 0 bases, with 10 bases between them. Germline V gene sequence: CDR1 WNHNN, CDR2 SYGVQD (reference sequence). This CDR3 is 14 amino acids long. Here the CDR3 DNA reads TGCGCCAGCAGTGCCCATACAAGCTCCTACGAGCAGTACTTC. Translation: CASSAHTSSYEQYF.

This clone was seen only a few times. The chain links TRBV5-1 to TRBJ1-1; D is undetermined. With 0 bases removed from V and 4 bases from J, the gap between germline ends came to 10 bases. Germline lookup yields CDR1 SGHRS and CDR2 YFSETQ. This CDR3 is built from 14 residues. In DNA form, the CDR3 reads TGCGCCAGCAGCTTGGGATGGGAGGCCACTGAAGCTTTCTTT. Its protein product is CASSLGWEATEAFF.

This clone was recorded once. The gene calls are TRBV9 and TRBJ2-3; the match to TRBD2 covers 11 bases. Germline V gene sequence: CDR1 SGDLS, CDR2 YYNGEE. V lost 4 bases, J lost 5 bases, and 6 bases stayed unmatched. CDR3 size: 15 residues. The CDR3 region is CASSLAGGSRDTQYF. The CDR3 nucleotides read TGTGCCAGCAGCTTAGCGGGAGGGAGTAGAGATACGCAGTATTTT.

The rearrangement links TRBV19 to TRBJ1-1, with D unresolved. The V and J ends lost 3 bases and 0 bases respectively, with 11 bases between them. This CDR3 is built from 15 residues. Per the germline V gene, CDR1 is LNHDA and CDR2 is SQIVND (reference sequence). CDR3 sequence: CASSIVGVLNTEAFF. The CDR3 bases are TGTGCCAGTAGTATCGTTGGGGTTTTGAACACTGAAGCTTTCTTT.

This chain uses TRBV10-2 with TRBJ1-4, with D tentatively TRBD1 (5 bases). Germline lookup yields CDR1 WSHSY and CDR2 SAAADI. This CDR3 is 15 amino acids long. The V end lost 7 bases, the J end lost 3 bases, and 15 bases lay between the germline ends. The CDR3 DNA reads as TGCGCCAGCACGTTGACAGCGGGCCCTAATGAAAAACTGTTTTTT. As protein: CASTLTAGPNEKLFF.

The V gene is TRBV18, the J gene TRBJ1-3; TRBD1 matches at 7 bases. This CDR3 comprises 16 residues. Germline values: CDR1 KGHSH, CDR2 LQKENI. The V gene end was trimmed by 1 base and the J gene end by 0 bases; junction bases not matched to a gene: 3. The DNA of the CDR3 is TGTGCCAGCTCACCACTGACAGGGTACTCTGGAAACACCATATATTTT. Translating gives CASSPLTGYSGNTIYF. The full variable domain, its missing parts supplied by reference TRBV18 and TRBJ1-3, is NAGVMQNPRHLVRRRGQEARLRCSPMKGHSHVYWYRQLPEEGLKFMVYLQKENIIDESGMPKERFSAEFPKEGPSILRIQQVVRGDSAAYFCASSPLTGYSGNTIYFGEGSWLTVV.

The chain employs TRBV9 and TRBJ2-1, with 11 bases fitting TRBD2. This CDR3 comprises 16 residues. Germline V gene data show CDR1 as SGDLS and CDR2 as YYNGEE. Trimming at V came to 0 bases and at J to 9 bases, leaving 8 bases not matched to a gene. CDR3 protein: CASSVVIAGGNLEQFF. The CDR3, as DNA: TGTGCCAGCAGCGTAGTTATAGCGGGAGGGAACCTTGAGCAGTTCTTC.

V usage is TRBV5-1 and J usage is TRBJ1-1, with D perhaps TRBD1 (5 bases). The CDR3 loop spans 13 amino acids. Per the germline V gene, CDR1 is SGHRS and CDR2 is YFSETQ. The V end was cut by 3 bases, the J end by 11 bases, with 17 bases between. The CDR3 loop is CASSSGGTGDAFF. DNA of the CDR3: TGCGCCAGCAGCTCTGGAGGGACCGGTGATGCTTTCTTT. Full variable domain (rest looked up from reference TRBV5-1 and TRBJ1-1): KAGVTQTPRYLIKTRGQQVTLSCSPISGHRSVSWYQQTPGQGLQFLFEYFSETQRNKGNFPGRFSGRQFSNSRSEMNVSTLELGDSALYLCASSSGGTGDAFFGQGTRLTVV.

This chain connects TRBV27 to TRBJ2-3, with D possibly matching TRBD2 (5 bases). The CDR3 spans 14 residues. The V gene lost 4 bases and the J gene lost 0 bases, with 8 bases spanning the gap. Germline CDR1 is MNHEY and CDR2 is SMNVEV (reference sequence). The CDR3 DNA reads as TGTGCCAGCAGTTCGGACTCCAGCACAGATACGCAGTATTTT. It yields the protein CASSSDSSTDTQYF.

V usage is TRBV4-1 and J usage is TRBJ1-1; D unclear. The CDR3 covers 14 residues. V lost 1 base and J lost 4, with 10 bases in between. Germline loops: CDR1 MGHRA, CDR2 YSYEKL. As DNA, the CDR3 is TGCGCCAGCAGCCAAGTGATTGGATCCACTGAAGCTTTCTTT. Translation: CASSQVIGSTEAFF.

The V call is TRBV20-1, the J call TRBJ1-1; D gene ambiguous. Trimming shortened V by 5 bases and J by 7 bases, and 8 bases separated the two germline ends. The CDR3 has 10 residues. Germline V gives CDR1 DFQATT, CDR2 SNEGSKA (reference sequence). CDR3 in amino acids: CSAGRNEAFF. The CDR3 nucleotides are TGCAGTGCTGGACGGAATGAAGCTTTCTTT.

The chain carries TRBV5-6 and TRBJ2-7; the match to TRBD2 covers 11 bases. Germline V CDR1 and CDR2: SGHDT, YYEEEE. The CDR3 has 14 residues. V dropped 2 bases and J dropped 2; count of bases not matched to a gene: 0. The CDR3 sequence: CASSFSGRAYEQYF. CDR3 nucleotide sequence: TGTGCCAGCAGCTTTAGCGGGAGGGCCTACGAGCAGTACTTC.